A selection of T cell receptor beta chains follows, all from one sample in a study of CD8+ T cells in alopecia areata. Produced via immunoSEQ multiplex PCR; TCRdb's table is partial and in-frame only. The data hold under 250,000 clones, with around 62% observed a single time. Sequencing used CD4+ T cells sorted from blood, obtained at week 0. The receptors shown here come from a human donor with alopecia areata. Both conserved end residues are part of each CDR3. The D gene is left open where the match is weak. Size tells how often a clone was seen (once, few, many) or the class of an expanded clone, and some rows leave it out.

j_call clone_size v_call d_call cdr3_nt cdr3_aa
TRBJ2-6 . TRBV7-9 . TGTGCCAGCAGCTTAGTTCCACTCCGGGAATCAGGGGCCAACGTCCTGACTTTC CASSLVPLRESGANVLTF
TRBJ2-7 . TRBV30 . TGTGCCTGGAGTGCGACTGCATCCTACGAGCAGTACTTC CAWSATASYEQYF
TRBJ2-3 few TRBV5-1 . TGCGCCAGCAGCTTGGAAGACAGCACAGATACGCAGTATTTT CASSLEDSTDTQYF
TRBJ1-5 . TRBV7-9 . TGTGCCAGCAGCTTAGGGGGGGATCCCCGCAATCAGCCCCAGCATTTT CASSLGGDPRNQPQHF
TRBJ2-1 . TRBV5-1 TRBD1 TGCGCCAGCAGCTTGGTTGAAGGGACAGGGAAGTTCTTC CASSLVEGTGKFF
TRBJ1-1 . TRBV29-1 . TGCAGCGTTGCCAGGGCACAGCAGACGAACACTGAAGCTTTCTTT CSVARAQQTNTEAFF
TRBJ1-2 few TRBV30 . TGTGCCTGGAGCCGGAGGAACTATGGCTACACCTTC CAWSRRNYGYTF
TRBJ1-1 . TRBV29-1 . TGCAGCGTTGCATCGGTCAACGAAGCTTTCTTT CSVASVNEAFF
TRBJ1-5 . TRBV6-5 . TGTGCCAGCAGTTACGGGCAGGGTAGAGGTCAGCCCCAGCATTTT CASSYGQGRGQPQHF
TRBJ2-1 . TRBV7-9 TRBD1 TGTGCCAGCAGCAAGGGACAGGGGGTTAACAATGAGCAGTTCTTC CASSKGQGVNNEQFF
TRBJ1-2 . TRBV7-2 TRBD1 TGTGCCAGCAGCCCCCCCCGGGACAGGCCCTATGGCTACACCTTC CASSPPRDRPYGYTF
TRBJ2-7 few TRBV30 . TGTGCCTGGAGTAGGACCTACGAGCAGTACTTC CAWSRTYEQYF
TRBJ2-3 few TRBV7-9 TRBD2 TGTGCCAGCAGCTTAGGTCTAGCGGGGGCCCGCACAGATACGCAGTATTTT CASSLGLAGARTDTQYF
TRBJ2-3 . TRBV6-5 TRBD1 TGTGCCAGCAGTCGGGACAGGGTTCCAGATACGCAGTATTTT CASSRDRVPDTQYF
TRBJ1-4 . TRBV7-9 . TGTGCCAGCAGCCCTGGGGGGGCGAAGGCTAATGAAAAACTGTTTTTT CASSPGGAKANEKLFF